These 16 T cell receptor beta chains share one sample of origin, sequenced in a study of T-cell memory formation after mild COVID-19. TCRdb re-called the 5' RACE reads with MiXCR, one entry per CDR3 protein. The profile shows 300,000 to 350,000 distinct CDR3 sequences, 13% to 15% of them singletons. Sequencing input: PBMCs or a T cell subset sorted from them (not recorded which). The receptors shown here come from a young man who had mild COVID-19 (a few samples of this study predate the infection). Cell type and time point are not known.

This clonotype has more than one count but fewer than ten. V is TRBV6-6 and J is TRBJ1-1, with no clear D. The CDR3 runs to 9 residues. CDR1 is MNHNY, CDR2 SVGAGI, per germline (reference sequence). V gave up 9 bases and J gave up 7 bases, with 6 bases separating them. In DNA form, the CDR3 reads TGTGCCAGATGGTTTGAAGCTTTCTTT. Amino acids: CARWFEAFF.

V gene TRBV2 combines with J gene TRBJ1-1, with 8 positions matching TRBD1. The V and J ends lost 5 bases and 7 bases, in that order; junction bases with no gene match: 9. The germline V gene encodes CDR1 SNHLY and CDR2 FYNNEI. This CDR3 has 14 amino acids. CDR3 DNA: TGTGCCAGCAGTTACTATGGACAGGGCCTTGAAGCTTTCTTT. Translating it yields CASSYYGQGLEAFF.

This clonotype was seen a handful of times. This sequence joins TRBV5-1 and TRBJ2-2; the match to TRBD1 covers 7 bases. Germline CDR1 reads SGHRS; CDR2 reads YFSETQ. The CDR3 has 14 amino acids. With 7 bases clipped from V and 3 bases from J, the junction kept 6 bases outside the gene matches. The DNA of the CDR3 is TGCGCCAGCGGCCCGGGACAGTACACCGGGGAGCTGTTTTTT. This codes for CASGPGQYTGELFF. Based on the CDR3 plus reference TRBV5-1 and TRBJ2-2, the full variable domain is KAGVTQTPRYLIKTRGQQVTLSCSPISGHRSVSWYQQTPGQGLQFLFEYFSETQRNKGNFPGRFSGRQFSNSRSEMNVSTLELGDSALYLCASGPGQYTGELFFGEGSRLTVL.

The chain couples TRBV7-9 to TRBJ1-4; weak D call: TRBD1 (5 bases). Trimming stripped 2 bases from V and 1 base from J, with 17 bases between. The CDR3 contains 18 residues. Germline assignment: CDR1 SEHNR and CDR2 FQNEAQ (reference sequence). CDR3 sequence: CASSLIAGWDLTNEKLFF. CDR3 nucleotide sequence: TGTGCCAGCAGCTTAATCGCAGGGTGGGATCTAACTAATGAAAAACTGTTTTTT.

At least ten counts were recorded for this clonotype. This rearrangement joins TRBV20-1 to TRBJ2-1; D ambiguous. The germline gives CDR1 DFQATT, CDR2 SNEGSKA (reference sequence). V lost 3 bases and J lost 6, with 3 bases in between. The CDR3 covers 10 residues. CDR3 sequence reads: CSARTNEQFF. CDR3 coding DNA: TGCAGTGCTAGGACCAATGAGCAGTTCTTC.

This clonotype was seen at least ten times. The CDR3 region has the DNA TGCAGCGTCCCTTGGGGGGAGGATACGCAGTATTTT. It specifies CSVPWGEDTQYF. The chain links TRBV29-1 to TRBJ2-3; tentative D call: TRBD2 (6 bases). Looked up from germline, CDR1 is SQVTM and CDR2 is ANQGSEA. The length of the CDR3 is 12 residues. Trimming stripped 6 bases from V and 6 bases from J, with 13 bases between.

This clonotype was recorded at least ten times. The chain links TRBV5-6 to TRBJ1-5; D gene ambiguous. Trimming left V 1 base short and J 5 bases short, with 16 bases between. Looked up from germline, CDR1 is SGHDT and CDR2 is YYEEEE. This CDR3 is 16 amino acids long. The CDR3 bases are TGTGCCAGCAGCTTGAATAACAGAGGTGGCTATCAGCCCCAGCATTTT. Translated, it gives CASSLNNRGGYQPQHF.

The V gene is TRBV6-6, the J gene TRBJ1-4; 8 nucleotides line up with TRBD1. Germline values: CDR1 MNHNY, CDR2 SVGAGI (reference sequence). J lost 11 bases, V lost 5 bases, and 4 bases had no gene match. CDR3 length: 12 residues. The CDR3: CASSGGTGKLFF. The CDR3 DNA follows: TGTGCCAGCAGTGGAGGGACAGGCAAACTGTTTTTT.

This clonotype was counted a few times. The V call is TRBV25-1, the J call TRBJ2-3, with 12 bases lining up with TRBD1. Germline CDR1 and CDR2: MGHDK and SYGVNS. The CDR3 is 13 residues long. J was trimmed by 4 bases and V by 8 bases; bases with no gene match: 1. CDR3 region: CASGTGGADTQYF. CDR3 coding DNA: TGTGCCAGCGGGACAGGGGGCGCAGATACGCAGTATTTT.

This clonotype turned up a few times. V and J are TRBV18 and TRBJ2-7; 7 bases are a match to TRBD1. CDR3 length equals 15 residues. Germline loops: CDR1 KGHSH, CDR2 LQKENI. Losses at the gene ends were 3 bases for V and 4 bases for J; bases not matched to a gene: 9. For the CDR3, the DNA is TGTGCCAGCTCACCCGGGACAGTCTCTACTTACGAGCAGTACTTC. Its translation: CASSPGTVSTYEQYF. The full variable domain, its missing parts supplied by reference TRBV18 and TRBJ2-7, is NAGVMQNPRHLVRRRGQEARLRCSPMKGHSHVYWYRQLPEEGLKFMVYLQKENIIDESGMPKERFSAEFPKEGPSILRIQQVVRGDSAAYFCASSPGTVSTYEQYFGPGTRLTVT.

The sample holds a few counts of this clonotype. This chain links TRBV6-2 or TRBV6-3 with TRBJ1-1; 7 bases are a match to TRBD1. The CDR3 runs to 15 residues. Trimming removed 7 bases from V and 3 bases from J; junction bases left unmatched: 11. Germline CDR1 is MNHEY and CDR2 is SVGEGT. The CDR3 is CASTTGAGGDTEAFF. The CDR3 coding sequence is TGTGCCAGCACCACAGGGGCTGGGGGAGACACTGAAGCTTTCTTT.

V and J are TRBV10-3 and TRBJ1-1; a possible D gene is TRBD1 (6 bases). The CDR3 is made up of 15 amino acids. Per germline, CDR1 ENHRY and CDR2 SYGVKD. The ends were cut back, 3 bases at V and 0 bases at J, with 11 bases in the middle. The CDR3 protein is CAISDPDRMNTEAFF. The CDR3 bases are TGTGCCATCAGTGACCCAGACAGGATGAACACTGAAGCTTTCTTT.

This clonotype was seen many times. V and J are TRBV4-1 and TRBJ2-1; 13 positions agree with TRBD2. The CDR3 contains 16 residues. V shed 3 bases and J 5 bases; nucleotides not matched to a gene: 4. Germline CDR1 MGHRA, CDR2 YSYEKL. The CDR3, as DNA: TGCGCCAGCAGCCAGTGGACTAGCGGGGGTCACAATGAGCAGTTCTTC. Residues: CASSQWTSGGHNEQFF.

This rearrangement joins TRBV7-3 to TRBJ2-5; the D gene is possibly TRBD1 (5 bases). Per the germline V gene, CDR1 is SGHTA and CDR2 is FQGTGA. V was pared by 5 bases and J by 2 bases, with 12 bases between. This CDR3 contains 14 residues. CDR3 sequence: CASSTRTLQETQYF. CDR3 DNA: TGTGCCAGCAGCACTCGGACACTACAAGAGACCCAGTACTTC.

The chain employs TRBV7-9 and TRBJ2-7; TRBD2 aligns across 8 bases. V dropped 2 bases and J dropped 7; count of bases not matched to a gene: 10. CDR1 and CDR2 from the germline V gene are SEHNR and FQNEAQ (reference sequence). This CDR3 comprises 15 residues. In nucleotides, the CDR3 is TGTGCCAGCAGCTTAATCGCGGGGGGATTTGGAGAGCAGTACTTC. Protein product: CASSLIAGGFGEQYF. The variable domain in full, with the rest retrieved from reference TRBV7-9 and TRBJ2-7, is DTGVSQNPRHKITKRGQNVTFRCDPISEHNRLYWYRQTLGQGPEFLTYFQNEAQLEKSRLLSDRFSAERPKGSFSTLEIQRTEQGDSAMYLCASSLIAGGFGEQYFGPGTRLTVT.

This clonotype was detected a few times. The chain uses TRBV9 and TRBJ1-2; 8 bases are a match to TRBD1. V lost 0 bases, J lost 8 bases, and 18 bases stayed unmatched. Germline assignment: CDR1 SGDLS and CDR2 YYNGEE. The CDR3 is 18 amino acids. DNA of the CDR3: TGTGCCAGCAGCGTAGGCACGGGTTCGCAGGGGGCGCCGGGCGGCTACACCTTC. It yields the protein CASSVGTGSQGAPGGYTF.